The T cell receptor beta chain described here comes from a study of CD8 T cells in ankylosing spondylitis. The study, taken as a whole, reports: Matched ankylosing spondylitis synovial fluid reportedly showed significant enrichment of disease-linked clones. Characteristic, it appeared, of ankylosing spondylitis blood was a TCR beta motif of fewer than 10 highly homologous variants.

This clonotype was observed a few times. Its antigen is undetermined. The V gene end was trimmed by 4 bases and the J gene end by 0 bases; junction bases not matched to a gene: 7. Germline V lookup: CDR1 DFQATT, CDR2 SNEGSKA (reference sequence). The length of the CDR3 is 16 residues. By quantitative 5'-RACE with molecular barcodes, the TCR beta libraries were made. TCRdb used MiXCR to reprocess the 5' RACE reads, holding one entry per CDR3 protein. This sample has roughly 180,000 distinct CDR3 sequences; approximately 12% occur once, and the top ten carry 8% to 13%. This TCR derives from a female donor with ankylosing spondylitis or in good health (not recorded which). This rearrangement joins TRBV20-1 to TRBJ2-3; TRBD2 agrees at 10 bases. The sample was blood, either unsorted or a sorted T cell fraction (not recorded which). CDR3 protein: CSAKLAGDYSTDTQYF. The DNA of the CDR3 is TGCAGTGCTAAGCTAGCGGGAGACTATAGCACAGATACGCAGTATTTT.